These T cell receptor beta chains were read from a single sample in a study of T-cell memory formation after mild COVID-19. Each CDR3 protein is one row after TCRdb ran MiXCR on the 5' RACE reads. This sample has about 57,000 distinct CDR3 sequences; roughly an eighth occur once, and the top ten carry around 25%. Sequenced material: PBMCs or a T cell subset sorted from them (not recorded which). The receptors derive from a young man who had mild COVID-19 (a few samples of this study predate the infection). Cell type and time point are not known. The CDR3 runs from the conserved cysteine through the conserved F or W. Each record gives: V gene, J gene, CDR3 protein.

V gene: TRBV20-1
J gene: TRBJ1-1
CDR3 protein: CSAREGDSWGTEAFF

V gene: TRBV3-1
J gene: TRBJ2-7
CDR3 protein: CASSQDSEQGVYEQYF

V gene: TRBV15
J gene: TRBJ2-3
CDR3 protein: CATSPTSWDTSTDTQYF

V gene: TRBV30
J gene: TRBJ1-2
CDR3 protein: CACAGYGYTF

V gene: TRBV7-2
J gene: TRBJ2-5
CDR3 protein: CASSLGDPRETQYF

V gene: TRBV10-2
J gene: TRBJ2-3
CDR3 protein: CASSVPPDTDTQYF

V gene: TRBV15
J gene: TRBJ2-4
CDR3 protein: CATSRGTGGPIQNIQYF

V gene: TRBV4-2
J gene: TRBJ2-5
CDR3 protein: CASSSGLAGGQETQYF

V gene: TRBV27
J gene: TRBJ2-2
CDR3 protein: CASRGTANTGELFF

V gene: TRBV6-4
J gene: TRBJ2-7
CDR3 protein: CASSRLAGGISSYEQYF

V gene: TRBV27
J gene: TRBJ2-5
CDR3 protein: CASSPLGLGGTQYF

V gene: TRBV4-1
J gene: TRBJ1-1
CDR3 protein: CASSQGGVKPFF

V gene: TRBV27
J gene: TRBJ1-4
CDR3 protein: CASRLQGTNEKLFF

V gene: TRBV7-2
J gene: TRBJ2-5
CDR3 protein: CASSLEFPGAVALTQYF

V gene: TRBV4-3
J gene: TRBJ2-1
CDR3 protein: CASSQVPGGGTGGSYNEQFF

V gene: TRBV19
J gene: TRBJ2-1
CDR3 protein: CASRIDRGAVYNEQFF

V gene: TRBV11-2
J gene: TRBJ1-1
CDR3 protein: CASSLTVGVGNTEAFF

V gene: TRBV20-1
J gene: TRBJ2-4
CDR3 protein: CSARGGQGGRLQYF

V gene: TRBV20-1
J gene: TRBJ2-5
CDR3 protein: CSARAAFQETQYF

V gene: TRBV5-6
J gene: TRBJ2-7
CDR3 protein: CASSLEAWPGQGEQYF

V gene: TRBV29-1
J gene: TRBJ2-1
CDR3 protein: CSVWGQGGDEQFF

V gene: TRBV27
J gene: TRBJ2-7
CDR3 protein: CASSQEGTVSYEQYF

V gene: TRBV5-1
J gene: TRBJ1-1
CDR3 protein: CASSLFSADTEAFF

V gene: TRBV11-2
J gene: TRBJ2-3
CDR3 protein: CASSLRLLVVGVTDTQYF

V gene: TRBV7-2
J gene: TRBJ1-1
CDR3 protein: CASSFQSDTEAFF

V gene: TRBV5-1
J gene: TRBJ2-5
CDR3 protein: CASSLSQGAVSYF

V gene: TRBV3-1
J gene: TRBJ2-3
CDR3 protein: CASSPTSGVTDTQYF

V gene: TRBV9
J gene: TRBJ2-5
CDR3 protein: CASSASGGFQETQYF

V gene: TRBV5-6
J gene: TRBJ2-7
CDR3 protein: CASSLEDRESLEQYF

V gene: TRBV7-7
J gene: TRBJ1-3
CDR3 protein: CASSLTWGIENTIYF

V gene: TRBV2
J gene: TRBJ2-7
CDR3 protein: CASSVSAADEQYF

V gene: TRBV6-4
J gene: TRBJ2-1
CDR3 protein: CASSEDVAGSSEQFF

V gene: TRBV18
J gene: TRBJ1-1
CDR3 protein: CASSPTGQTEAFF

V gene: TRBV5-1
J gene: TRBJ2-1
CDR3 protein: CASSFGTSSNEQFF

V gene: TRBV5-1
J gene: TRBJ2-5
CDR3 protein: CASSFGTSGGIETQYF

V gene: TRBV7-7
J gene: TRBJ2-7
CDR3 protein: CASSLGDSSYEQYF

V gene: TRBV12-3/TRBV12-4
J gene: TRBJ2-7
CDR3 protein: CASSLGGSPGQGNF

V gene: TRBV12-3/TRBV12-4
J gene: TRBJ2-1
CDR3 protein: CASSRTSVYEQFF